This entry lists 14 T cell receptor beta chains sequenced from one sample in a study of blood T cell repertoires in COVID-19. The data were produced by immunoSEQ multiplex PCR, yet TCRdb's version contains in-frame clones alone and is incomplete. The sample has over 450,000 clones; 80% to 90% are singletons. Sequencing was done on a sample of peripheral blood. These receptors were taken from a man aged 18-30 years with COVID-19, enrolled during active disease.

The sample holds one count of this clone. V is TRBV6-5 and J is TRBJ2-3; tentatively, D is TRBD1 (5 bases). CDR1 MNHEY and CDR2 SVGAGI come from the germline V gene. Between the trimmed V and J ends, which lost 7 bases and 3 bases, there was a span of 11 bases. The CDR3 is 13 residues long. CDR3 protein: CASNPGLTDTQYF. DNA of the CDR3: TGTGCCAGCAATCCAGGGTTGACAGATACGCAGTATTTT.

The chain has TRBV19 and TRBJ2-7, with TRBD1 matching 9 bases. The J segment lost 3 bases and the V segment lost 8 bases, leaving 14 bases of the junction unmatched. CDR1 is LNHDA, CDR2 SQIVND, per germline (reference sequence). The CDR3 runs 16 residues. The CDR3 DNA reads TGTGCCAGTTCGTCCCCGGGACAGGGAACCTTCTACGAGCAGTACTTC. Translated, it gives CASSSPGQGTFYEQYF.

This rearrangement joins TRBV6-5 to TRBJ1-6, with TRBD1 as a possible D gene (6 bases). Trimming left V 0 bases short and J 3 bases short, with 9 bases between. The CDR3 covers 16 residues. The germline V gene has CDR1 MNHEY and CDR2 SVGAGI. CDR3 protein: CASSYSDSLYNSPLHF. CDR3 coding DNA: TGTGCCAGCAGTTACTCGGACAGTCTCTATAATTCACCCCTCCACTTT.

The sample holds one count of this clone. This chain connects TRBV5-8 to TRBJ2-7; 11 bases map to TRBD2. In germline, CDR1 is SGHTS, CDR2 YDEGEE. The CDR3 contains 16 residues. V shed 5 bases and J 0 bases; nucleotides not matched to a gene: 7. CDR3 sequence (DNA): TGTGCCAGCAGTTCCCCACTAGCGGGGGCCTCCTACGAGCAGTACTTC. Translation: CASSSPLAGASYEQYF.

This rearrangement joins TRBV11-2 to TRBJ2-2; TRBD1 might be the D (6 bases). Germline V gene sequence: CDR1 SGHAT, CDR2 FQNNGV. Trimming removed 3 bases from V and 4 bases from J, with 9 bases in between. The CDR3 consists of 14 residues. The CDR3 coding sequence is TGTGCCAGCAGCTTTGGACAGCGCACCGGGGAGCTGTTTTTT. Its translation: CASSFGQRTGELFF.

This sequence joins TRBV18 and TRBJ1-3, with TRBD1 as a possible D gene (5 bases). Trimming took off 2 bases at V and 0 bases at J, with 5 bases between the two ends. This CDR3 contains 14 residues. Per the germline V gene, CDR1 is KGHSH and CDR2 is LQKENI. The CDR3 protein is CASSPGASGNTIYF. As DNA, the CDR3 is TGTGCCAGCTCACCAGGGGCCTCTGGAAACACCATATATTTT.

V and J are TRBV11-2 and TRBJ1-2; TRBD1 matches at 8 bases. The V segment lost 4 bases and the J segment 4 bases; nucleotides outside the gene matches: 8. This CDR3 spans 15 amino acids. From germline, CDR1 is SGHAT and CDR2 FQNNGV. CDR3 nucleotide sequence: TGTGCCAGCAGCTCACTCCAGGGGGCAGTCTATGGCTACACCTTC. As protein: CASSSLQGAVYGYTF.

This chain links TRBV5-4 with TRBJ2-7, with a weak D call TRBD2 (5 bases). Trimming cost V 0 bases and J 4 bases, with 17 bases left between them. The CDR3 totals 16 residues. Germline V lookup: CDR1 SGHNT, CDR2 YYREEE (reference sequence). The CDR3 spells CASSLAASSGAYEQYF. In DNA form, the CDR3 reads TGTGCCAGCAGCTTGGCTGCTTCCAGCGGAGCTTACGAGCAGTACTTC. Full variable domain (rest looked up from reference TRBV5-4 and TRBJ2-7): ETGVTQSPTHLIKTRGQQVTLRCSSQSGHNTVSWYQQALGQGPQFIFQYYREEENGRGNFPPRFSGLQFPNYSSELNVNALELDDSALYLCASSLAASSGAYEQYFGPGTRLTVT.

The V gene is TRBV7-9, the J gene TRBJ2-7; 8 bases are shared with TRBD1. The CDR3 totals 14 residues. CDR1 and CDR2 (germline): SEHNR, FQNEAQ (reference sequence). J gave up 5 bases and V 6 bases, and 9 bases lay outside the gene matches. The CDR3 sequence: CASSPQGVGNEQYF. The CDR3 region has the DNA TGTGCCAGCAGTCCACAGGGGGTCGGAAACGAGCAGTACTTC.

The genes are TRBV29-1 and TRBJ2-3, with 10 bases that match TRBD2. Looked up from germline, CDR1 is SQVTM and CDR2 is ANQGSEA. Trimming removed 8 bases from V and 9 bases from J; junction bases left unmatched: 11. The CDR3 totals 13 residues. The CDR3 region is CSFWTSGAGTQYF. Here the CDR3 DNA reads TGCAGCTTCTGGACTAGCGGCGCCGGGACGCAGTATTTT.

The chain recombines TRBV5-1 with TRBJ2-7, with 7 bases identical to TRBD1. Germline trimming cut 6 bases from V and 5 bases from J; bases unmatched to any gene: 17. CDR1 is SGHRS and CDR2 is YFSETQ in the germline V gene. The CDR3 has 16 amino acids. Written as DNA, the CDR3 is TGCGCCAGCACCCGAACCCGGGACAGAGGGGACGACGAGCAGTACTTC. It is translated as CASTRTRDRGDDEQYF.

The V call is TRBV5-1, the J call TRBJ1-2; tentatively, D is TRBD1 (6 bases). Trimming shortened V by 3 bases and J by 3 bases, and 15 bases separated the two germline ends. This CDR3 is built from 15 residues. The germline CDR1 and CDR2 sequences are SGHRS and YFSETQ. The CDR3 DNA reads as TGCGCCAGCAGCTCCCCGGACAGACTGGACTATGGCTACACCTTC. This codes for CASSSPDRLDYGYTF.

The rearrangement uses TRBV6-5 and TRBJ2-7, with 9 bases aligning to TRBD2. This CDR3 comprises 14 residues. The germline gives CDR1 MNHEY, CDR2 SVGAGI. V dropped 7 bases and J dropped 0; count of bases not matched to a gene: 4. The CDR3 spells CASKRGATSYEQYF. The CDR3 DNA reads TGTGCCAGCAAGCGGGGGGCCACCTCCTACGAGCAGTACTTC.

The gene calls are TRBV3-1 (or the pseudogene TRBV3-2) and TRBJ2-5, with 8 bases lining up with TRBD1. This CDR3 comprises 16 residues. The V gene's germline CDR1 is LGHDT and CDR2 YNNKEL (reference sequence). The V gene end was trimmed by 10 bases and the J gene end by 5 bases; junction bases not matched to a gene: 18. The CDR3 here is CAIQSGGSGLRETQYF. CDR3 bases: TGTGCCATCCAATCAGGGGGCTCTGGGTTGAGGGAGACCCAGTACTTC.